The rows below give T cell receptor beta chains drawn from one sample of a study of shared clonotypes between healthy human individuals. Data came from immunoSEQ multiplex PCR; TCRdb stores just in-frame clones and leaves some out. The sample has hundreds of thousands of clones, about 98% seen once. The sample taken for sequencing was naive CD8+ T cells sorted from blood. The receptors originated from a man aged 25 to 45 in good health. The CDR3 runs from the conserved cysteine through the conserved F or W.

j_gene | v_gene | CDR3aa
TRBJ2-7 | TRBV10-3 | CAISDGTGGYEQYF
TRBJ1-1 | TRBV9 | CASSATGSGTEAFF
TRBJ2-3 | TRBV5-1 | CASSLPGDTQYF
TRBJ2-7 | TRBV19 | CASSMETNTYEQYF
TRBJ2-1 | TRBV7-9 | CASSLKQADNEQFF
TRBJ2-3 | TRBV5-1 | CASSAPGLAGVLTDTQYF
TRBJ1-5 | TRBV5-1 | CASSLGTVSNQPQHF
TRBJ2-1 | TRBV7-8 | CASSLVGGHNEQFF
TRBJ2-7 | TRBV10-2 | CASRLGQGGEEQYF
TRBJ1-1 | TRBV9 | CASSSGGHLNTEAFF
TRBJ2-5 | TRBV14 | CASSQERTSGYSRETQYF
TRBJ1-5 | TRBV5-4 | CASSLGVNQPQHF